The 7 T cell receptor beta chains below all came from one sample that was sequenced in a study of blood T cell repertoires in COVID-19. Data came from immunoSEQ multiplex PCR; TCRdb stores just in-frame clones and leaves some out. The sample lists 150,000 to 200,000 clones, about 87% seen once, with under 30% in the top ten. Sequences were obtained from peripheral blood. All receptors come from a man in his fifties or sixties with acute or convalescent COVID-19.

The rearrangement uses TRBV6-5 and TRBJ1-6; D gene uncertain. Germline V CDR1 and CDR2: MNHEY, SVGAGI. The CDR3 is 15 amino acids. Trimming removed 6 bases from V and 0 bases from J, with 9 bases in between. Here the CDR3 DNA reads TGTGCCAGCAGCTTCGGGAGCTCCTATAATTCACCCCTCCACTTT. Amino acid sequence: CASSFGSSYNSPLHF.

The gene calls are TRBV19 and TRBJ1-1; the D gene is possibly TRBD1 (6 bases). Germline CDR1 LNHDA, CDR2 SQIVND (reference sequence). The CDR3 contains 16 residues. V was trimmed by 0 bases and J by 0 bases, leaving 11 bases between them. CDR3 DNA: TGTGCCAGTAGTATAGATTCTACAGGGCTGAACACTGAAGCTTTCTTT. Its protein product is CASSIDSTGLNTEAFF.

In DNA form, the CDR3 reads TGTGCCAGCAGTGAGTGGTACGGTCCCGGGGAGCTGTTTTTT. It translates to CASSEWYGPGELFF. The V call is TRBV2, the J call TRBJ2-2; D uncertain. CDR1 is SNHLY, CDR2 FYNNEI, per germline. V lost 3 bases and J 6 bases, leaving 11 bases between the germline ends. The CDR3 is 14 residues long. Filled out from reference TRBV2 and TRBJ2-2, the complete variable domain reads EPEVTQTPSHQVTQMGQEVILRCVPISNHLYFYWYRQILGQKVEFLVSFYNNEISEKSEIFDDQFSVERPDGSNFTLKIRSTKLEDSAMYFCASSEWYGPGELFFGEGSRLTVL.

The CDR3 nucleotides read TGTGCCTGGAGTGACTGGGGGGGCTTTGGAAACACCATATATTTT. Amino acid sequence: CAWSDWGGFGNTIYF. V and J are TRBV30 and TRBJ1-3; D might be TRBD1 (6 bases). The ends were cut back, 1 base at V and 3 bases at J, with 13 bases in the middle. The CDR3 length is 15 residues. Germline lookup yields CDR1 GTSNPN and CDR2 SVGIG (reference sequence).

The gene calls are TRBV10-3 and TRBJ1-2, with 7 bases identical to TRBD1. J lost 5 bases, V lost 4 bases, and 7 bases had no gene match. The CDR3 sequence is 14 residues long. Germline values: CDR1 ENHRY, CDR2 SYGVKD. This CDR3 is CAISVEGAGYGYTF. The CDR3 DNA follows: TGTGCCATCAGTGTGGAGGGGGCCGGGTATGGCTACACCTTC.

The chain combines TRBV6-1 with TRBJ2-1; D possibly corresponds to TRBD2 (6 bases). The CDR3 sequence is 13 residues long. Per the germline V gene, CDR1 is MNHNS and CDR2 is SASEGT. The V end was cut by 2 bases, the J end by 12 bases, with 14 bases between. CDR3: CASSERTGLGQFF. In nucleotides, the CDR3 is TGTGCCAGCAGTGAAAGGACGGGACTGGGGCAGTTCTTC.

The chain is built from TRBV6-5 and TRBJ2-7; 9 bases align to TRBD2. Germline assignment: CDR1 MNHEY and CDR2 SVGAGI. The CDR3 spans 15 residues. The junction had 7 bases not matched to a gene; V was cut back by 7 bases and J by 0 bases. The CDR3 loop reads CASKVAGEGSYEQYF. The CDR3 DNA follows: TGTGCCAGCAAGGTAGCGGGAGAGGGCTCCTACGAGCAGTACTTC.